These 13 T cell receptor beta chains came from one sample sequenced in a study of PD-L1 blockade in urothelial cancer. Generated by immunoSEQ multiplex PCR, the TCRdb table keeps only in-frame clones and is missing some. The sample yields around 130,000 clones, about four fifths seen once. As for time point: pretreatment peripheral blood. The sequences come from PBMCs, collected around atezolizumab (anti-PD-L1) treatment. The receptors derive from a man aged 45-60 years with urothelial cancer.

The genes are TRBV5-1 and TRBJ1-1; 10 positions match TRBD1. The CDR3 loop spans 15 amino acids. CDR1 SGHRS and CDR2 YFSETQ come from the germline V gene. J was trimmed by 4 bases and V by 0 bases; bases with no gene match: 3. In DNA form, the CDR3 reads TGCGCCAGCAGCTTGGCCGGGACAGGGGCCACTGAAGCTTTCTTT. It translates to CASSLAGTGATEAFF.

This clone was seen only once. The gene calls are TRBV6-6 and TRBJ1-2; a possible D gene is TRBD1 (6 bases). The CDR3 has 14 amino acids. V lost 7 bases to trimming and J lost 8 bases, with 20 bases between them. Germline V gene lookup returns CDR1 MNHNY and CDR2 SVGAGI (reference sequence). CDR3 region: CASTGFRGGYGYTF. CDR3 nucleotide sequence: TGTGCCAGCACGGGATTCAGGGGTGGATACGGCTACACCTTC.

The table lists this clone with a few counts. This chain links TRBV11-2 with TRBJ1-6, with 9 nucleotides matching TRBD1. CDR3 length: 16 residues. Germline values: CDR1 SGHAT, CDR2 FQNNGV. J was trimmed by 10 bases and V by 5 bases; bases with no gene match: 12. The CDR3 loop reads CASSPGAGTGLSPLHF. CDR3 DNA: TGTGCCAGCAGCCCCGGGGCCGGGACAGGGTTATCACCCCTCCACTTT.

The chain couples TRBV28 to TRBJ1-1; D is unclear. Trimming shortened V by 5 bases and J by 4 bases, and 14 bases separated the two germline ends. Germline lookup yields CDR1 MDHEN and CDR2 SYDVKM. The length of the CDR3 is 14 residues. DNA of the CDR3: TGTGCCAGCAGTCCTACTAACTTGGCCACTGAAGCTTTCTTT. This translates into CASSPTNLATEAFF.

The count of this clone is one. The V call is TRBV4-1, the J call TRBJ1-2, with 9 bases fitting TRBD1. With 1 base clipped from V and 14 bases from J, the junction kept 14 bases outside the gene matches. Germline V CDR1 and CDR2: MGHRA, YSYEKL. This CDR3 has 15 amino acids. Here the CDR3 DNA reads TGCGCCAGCAGCCAAGGGGCAGGACAGGGGCCTCGCGGAACCTTC. This gives the protein CASSQGAGQGPRGTF.

The CDR3 loop reads CAWSAPDRGPLNYGYTF. CDR3 nucleotide sequence: TGTGCCTGGAGTGCACCGGACAGGGGGCCACTTAACTATGGCTACACCTTC. The chain links TRBV30 to TRBJ1-2; 11 bases agree with TRBD1. The CDR3 length is 17 residues. J gave up 1 base and V 1 base, and 8 bases lay outside the gene matches. In germline, CDR1 is GTSNPN, CDR2 SVGIG (reference sequence).

This clone was seen once. The V and J genes are TRBV7-9 and TRBJ2-3; 8 nucleotides line up with TRBD2. Germline V gene sequence: CDR1 SEHNR, CDR2 FQNEAQ (reference sequence). The CDR3 sequence is 17 residues long. V shed 4 bases and J 10 bases; nucleotides not matched to a gene: 19. This CDR3 is CASSSSTPGPGGLAQYF. The CDR3 nucleotides are TGTGCCAGCAGCTCTTCTACACCCGGGCCGGGGGGGCTGGCGCAGTATTTT.

V is TRBV27 and J is TRBJ2-3, with 11 bases identical to TRBD2. Losses at the gene ends were 4 bases for V and 0 bases for J; bases not matched to a gene: 9. CDR1 and CDR2 from the germline V gene are MNHEY and SMNVEV (reference sequence). The length of the CDR3 is 18 residues. As DNA, the CDR3 is TGTGCCAGCAGTTCGGGACTAGCGGTCGGAACTAGCACAGATACGCAGTATTTT. It encodes CASSSGLAVGTSTDTQYF.

This chain uses TRBV15 with TRBJ1-5; D not resolved. The germline CDR1 and CDR2 sequences are LNHNV and YYDKDF (reference sequence). V was trimmed by 1 base and J by 11 bases, leaving 15 bases between them. The CDR3 has 14 amino acids. The CDR3 nucleotides are TGTGCCACCAGCAGAGTCGGGGAGGGCGAGGCCCAGCATTTT. Its translation is CATSRVGEGEAQHF.

This clone was seen repeatedly, ten times or more. The chain links TRBV19 to TRBJ1-5; D may be TRBD1 (6 bases). V lost 5 bases and J 0 bases, leaving 11 bases between the germline ends. The CDR3 covers 15 residues. Germline V gene data show CDR1 as LNHDA and CDR2 as SQIVND (reference sequence). The CDR3 region has the DNA TGTGCCAGTAGTGCAGGGGCCCATAGCAATCAGCCCCAGCATTTT. Translation: CASSAGAHSNQPQHF. The entire variable domain, with the rest obtained from reference TRBV19 and TRBJ1-5, is as follows: DGGITQSPKYLFRKEGQNVTLSCEQNLNHDAMYWYRQDPGQGLRLIYYSQIVNDFQKGDIAEGYSVSREKKESFPLTVTSAQKNPTAFYLCASSAGAHSNQPQHFGDGTRLSIL.

This clone was detected only a few times. The CDR3 reads CASSLAYRGLSEAFF. CDR3 sequence (DNA): TGCGCCAGCAGCTTGGCTTACAGGGGTCTCTCTGAAGCTTTCTTT. This sequence joins TRBV5-1 and TRBJ1-1, with 7 bases fitting TRBD1. This CDR3 spans 15 amino acids. The V and J ends lost 0 bases and 6 bases, in that order; junction bases with no gene match: 8. The germline V gene has CDR1 SGHRS and CDR2 YFSETQ. Looking up the rest from reference TRBV5-1 and TRBJ1-1 gives the full variable domain: KAGVTQTPRYLIKTRGQQVTLSCSPISGHRSVSWYQQTPGQGLQFLFEYFSETQRNKGNFPGRFSGRQFSNSRSEMNVSTLELGDSALYLCASSLAYRGLSEAFFGQGTRLTVV.

The V and J genes are TRBV19 and TRBJ1-2; no clear D gene. Germline loops: CDR1 LNHDA, CDR2 SQIVND (reference sequence). Trimming took 3 bases from V and 3 from J, leaving 17 bases between them. CDR3 size: 16 residues. CDR3 residues: CASSISPAGMDYGYTF. The CDR3 nucleotides are TGTGCCAGTAGTATCTCCCCCGCGGGGATGGACTATGGCTACACCTTC.

V gene TRBV6-6 combines with J gene TRBJ2-7; D is perhaps TRBD2 (5 bases). The CDR3 extends over 14 amino acids. CDR1 MNHNY and CDR2 SVGAGI come from the germline V gene (reference sequence). V lost 7 bases and J lost 0, with 13 bases in between. The CDR3, as DNA: TGTGCCAGCACACAACGGGGAAGCTCCTACGAGCAGTACTTC. Translation: CASTQRGSSYEQYF.